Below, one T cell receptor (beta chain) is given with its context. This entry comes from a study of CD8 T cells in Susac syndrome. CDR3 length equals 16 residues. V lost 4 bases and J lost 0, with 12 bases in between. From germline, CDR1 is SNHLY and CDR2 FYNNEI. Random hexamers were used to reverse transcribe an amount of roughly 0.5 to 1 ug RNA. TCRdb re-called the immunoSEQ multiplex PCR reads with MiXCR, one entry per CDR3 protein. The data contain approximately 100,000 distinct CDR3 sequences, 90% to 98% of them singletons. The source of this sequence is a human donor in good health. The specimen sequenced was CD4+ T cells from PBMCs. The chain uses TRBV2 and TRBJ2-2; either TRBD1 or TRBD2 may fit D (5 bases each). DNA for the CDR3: TGTGCCAGCAGTGCCCGGGGCGCCCCGAACACCGGGGAGCTGTTTTTT. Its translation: CASSARGAPNTGELFF.